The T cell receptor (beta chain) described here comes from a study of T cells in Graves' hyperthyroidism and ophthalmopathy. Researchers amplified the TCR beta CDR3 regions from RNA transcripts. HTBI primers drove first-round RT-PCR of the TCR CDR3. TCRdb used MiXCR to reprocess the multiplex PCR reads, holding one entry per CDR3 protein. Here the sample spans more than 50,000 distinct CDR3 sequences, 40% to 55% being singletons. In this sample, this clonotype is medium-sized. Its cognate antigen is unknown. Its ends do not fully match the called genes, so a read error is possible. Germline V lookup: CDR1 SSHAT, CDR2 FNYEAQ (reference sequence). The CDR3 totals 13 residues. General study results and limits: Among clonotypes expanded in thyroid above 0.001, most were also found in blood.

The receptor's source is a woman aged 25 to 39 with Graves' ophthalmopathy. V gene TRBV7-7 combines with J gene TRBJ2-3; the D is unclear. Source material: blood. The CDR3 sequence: CASSLAYPDTQYF. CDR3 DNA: TGTGCTAGCAGCTTAGCTTACCCAGATACGCAGTATTTT.